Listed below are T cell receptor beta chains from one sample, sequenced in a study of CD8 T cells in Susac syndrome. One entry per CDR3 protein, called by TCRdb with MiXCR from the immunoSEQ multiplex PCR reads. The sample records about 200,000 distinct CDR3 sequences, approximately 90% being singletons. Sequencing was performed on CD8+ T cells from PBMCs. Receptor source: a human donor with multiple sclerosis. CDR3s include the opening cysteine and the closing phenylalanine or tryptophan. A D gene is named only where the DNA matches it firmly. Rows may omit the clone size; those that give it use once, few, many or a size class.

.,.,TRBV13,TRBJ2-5,CASSPSEGDETQYF,TGTGCCAGCAGCCCGTCCGAGGGAGATGAGACCCAGTACTTC
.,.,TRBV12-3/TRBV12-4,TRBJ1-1,CASSYNRNTLRQNTEAFF,TGTGCCAGCAGTTACAACAGGAATACGTTGAGGCAGAACACTGAAGCTTTCTTT
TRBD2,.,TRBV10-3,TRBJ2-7,CAISAGSGGYEQYF,TGTGCCATCAGTGCGGGTAGCGGGGGGTACGAGCAGTACTTC
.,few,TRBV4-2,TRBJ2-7,CASSPPPSLPEQYF,TGTGCCAGCAGCCCCCCGCCCAGCCTGCCCGAGCAGTACTTC
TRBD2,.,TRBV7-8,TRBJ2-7,CASSLLSAGGPREQYF,TGTGCCAGCAGCTTATTGTCTGCGGGAGGGCCTCGCGAGCAGTACTTC
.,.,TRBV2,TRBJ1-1,CASSVGDTEAFF,TGTGCCAGCAGTGTGGGGGACACTGAAGCTTTCTTT
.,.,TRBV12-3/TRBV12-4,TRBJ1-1,CASSFDTRAEAFF,TGTGCCAGCAGTTTTGACACGAGGGCTGAAGCTTTCTTT
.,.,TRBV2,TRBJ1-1,CASSPLQGGTEAFF,TGTGCCAGCAGCCCACTCCAAGGTGGGACTGAAGCTTTCTTT
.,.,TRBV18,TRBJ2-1,CASSPVSPSSVSKTGQFF,TGTGCCAGCTCACCGGTTTCTCCCTCTAGCGTGAGCAAAACTGGGCAGTTCTTC
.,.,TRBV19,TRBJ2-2,CASSRLALNGELFF,TGTGCCAGTAGTCGGCTAGCTCTCAACGGGGAGCTGTTTTTT
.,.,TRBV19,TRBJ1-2,CASSLQGGLGYTF,TGTGCCAGTTCGCTACAGGGAGGACTAGGCTACACCTTC
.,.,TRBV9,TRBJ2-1,CASSVAPVSPKKGYNEQFF,TGTGCCAGCAGCGTAGCGCCTGTCTCACCGAAGAAGGGTTACAATGAGCAGTTCTTC
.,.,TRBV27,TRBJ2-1,CASSSLEGFNDYNEQFF,TGTGCCAGCAGTTCTTTGGAGGGCTTTAATGACTACAATGAGCAGTTCTTC
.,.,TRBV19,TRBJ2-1,CASSIYAGDAGEQFF,TGTGCCAGTAGTATATACGCCGGGGACGCCGGTGAGCAGTTCTTC
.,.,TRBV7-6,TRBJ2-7,CASSLELGSYEQYF,TGTGCCAGCAGCTTAGAACTAGGGTCCTACGAGCAGTACTTC
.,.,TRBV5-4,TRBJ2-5,CASSPSGWETQYF,TGTGCCAGCAGCCCCTCAGGGTGGGAGACCCAGTACTTC
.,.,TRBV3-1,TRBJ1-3,CASSQDEGHGNTIYF,TGTGCCAGCAGCCAAGACGAAGGTCACGGAAACACCATATATTTT
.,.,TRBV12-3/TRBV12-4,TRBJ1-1,CASRGRQENTEAFF,TGTGCCAGCAGGGGAAGACAGGAGAACACTGAAGCTTTCTTT
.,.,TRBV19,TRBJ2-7,CASSIKGAPYEQYF,TGTGCCAGTAGTATAAAGGGAGCGCCCTACGAGCAGTACTTC
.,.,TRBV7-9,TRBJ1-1,CASSPRGRTEAFF,TGTGCCAGCAGCCCTAGGGGCCGCACTGAAGCTTTCTTT
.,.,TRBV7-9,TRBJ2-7,CASSSHAGSVYEQYF,TGTGCCAGCAGCTCGCATGCGGGGTCGGTATACGAGCAGTACTTC
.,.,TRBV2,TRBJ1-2,CASSEEGRGYTF,TGTGCCAGCAGTGAGGAGGGCCGAGGCTACACCTTC
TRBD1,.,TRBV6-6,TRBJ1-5,CASSYSGQRGNQPQHF,TGTGCCAGCAGTTACTCGGGACAGAGGGGCAATCAGCCCCAGCATTTT
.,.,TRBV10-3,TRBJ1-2,CAIRDGYGYTF,TGTGCCATCAGGGACGGCTATGGCTACACCTTC
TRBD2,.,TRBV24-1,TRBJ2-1,CATSSGRAHEQFF,TGTGCCACCAGTAGCGGGAGAGCCCATGAGCAGTTCTTC
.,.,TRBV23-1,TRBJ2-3,CASSQPPFSTADNTDTQYF,TGCGCCAGCAGTCAACCCCCATTCTCAACAGCGGACAACACAGATACGCAGTATTTT
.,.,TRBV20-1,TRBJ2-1,CSARGASKDEQFF,TGCAGTGCCAGAGGGGCTAGCAAGGATGAGCAGTTCTTC
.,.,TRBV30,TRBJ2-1,CAWSVVGDNEQFF,TGTGCCTGGAGTGTTGTGGGGGACAATGAGCAGTTCTTC
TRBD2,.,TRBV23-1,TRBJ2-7,CASSQKRGAYEQYF,TGCGCCAGCAGTCAAAAGCGGGGCGCCTACGAGCAGTACTTC
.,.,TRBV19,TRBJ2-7,CASSMIDDDEQYF,TGTGCCAGTAGTATGATCGACGACGACGAGCAGTACTTC
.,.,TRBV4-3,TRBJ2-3,CASSQVPGSTDTQYF,TGCGCCAGCAGCCAAGTGCCGGGTAGCACAGATACGCAGTATTTT